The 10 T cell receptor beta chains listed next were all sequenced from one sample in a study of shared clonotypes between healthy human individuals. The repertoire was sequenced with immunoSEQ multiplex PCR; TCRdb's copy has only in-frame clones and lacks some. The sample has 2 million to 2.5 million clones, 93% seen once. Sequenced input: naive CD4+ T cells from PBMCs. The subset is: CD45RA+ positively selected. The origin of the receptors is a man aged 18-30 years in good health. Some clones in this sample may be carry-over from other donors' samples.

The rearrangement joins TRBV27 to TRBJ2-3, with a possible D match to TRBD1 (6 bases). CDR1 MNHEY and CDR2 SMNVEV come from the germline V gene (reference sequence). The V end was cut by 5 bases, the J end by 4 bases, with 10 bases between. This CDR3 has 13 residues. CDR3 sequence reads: CASSPDSSDTQYF. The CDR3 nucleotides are TGTGCCAGCAGTCCGGACAGCTCAGATACGCAGTATTTT.

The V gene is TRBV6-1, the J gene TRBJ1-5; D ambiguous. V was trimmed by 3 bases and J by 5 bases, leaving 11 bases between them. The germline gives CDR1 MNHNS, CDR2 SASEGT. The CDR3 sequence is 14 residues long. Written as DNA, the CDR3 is TGTGCCAGCAGTGATTACAGAGGGTATCAGCCCCAGCATTTT. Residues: CASSDYRGYQPQHF.

CDR3 residues: CASSEFRGRAYGYTF. CDR3 nucleotides: TGTGCCAGCAGCGAATTCAGGGGGCGCGCCTATGGCTACACCTTC. The chain employs TRBV28 and TRBJ1-2; 8 nucleotides match TRBD1. Germline loops: CDR1 MDHEN, CDR2 SYDVKM. This CDR3 has 15 amino acids. V shed 6 bases and J 4 bases; nucleotides not matched to a gene: 10.

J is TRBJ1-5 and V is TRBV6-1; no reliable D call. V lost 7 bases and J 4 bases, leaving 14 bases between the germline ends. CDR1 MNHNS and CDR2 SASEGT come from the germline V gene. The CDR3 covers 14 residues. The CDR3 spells CASILSTGNQPQHF. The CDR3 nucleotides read TGTGCCAGCATCTTATCGACGGGGAATCAGCCCCAGCATTTT.

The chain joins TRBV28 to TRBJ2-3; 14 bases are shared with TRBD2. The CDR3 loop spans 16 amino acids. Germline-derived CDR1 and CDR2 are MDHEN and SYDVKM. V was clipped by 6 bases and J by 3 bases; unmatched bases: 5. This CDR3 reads CASSGTSGRATDTQYF. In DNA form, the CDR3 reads TGTGCCAGCAGCGGGACTAGCGGGAGAGCAACAGATACGCAGTATTTT.

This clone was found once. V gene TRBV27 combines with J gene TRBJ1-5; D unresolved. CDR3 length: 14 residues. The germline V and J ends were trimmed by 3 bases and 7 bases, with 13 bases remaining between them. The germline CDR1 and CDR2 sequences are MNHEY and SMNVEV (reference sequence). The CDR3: CASSFNGRGQPQHF. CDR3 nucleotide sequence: TGTGCCAGCAGTTTTAACGGACGCGGACAGCCCCAGCATTTT.

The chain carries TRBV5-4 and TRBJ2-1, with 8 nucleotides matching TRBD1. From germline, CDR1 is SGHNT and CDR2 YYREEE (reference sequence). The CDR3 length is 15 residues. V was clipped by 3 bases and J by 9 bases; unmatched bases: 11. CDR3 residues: CASSWVRGRVGEQFF. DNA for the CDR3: TGTGCCAGCAGCTGGGTCAGGGGGCGCGTCGGTGAGCAGTTCTTC.

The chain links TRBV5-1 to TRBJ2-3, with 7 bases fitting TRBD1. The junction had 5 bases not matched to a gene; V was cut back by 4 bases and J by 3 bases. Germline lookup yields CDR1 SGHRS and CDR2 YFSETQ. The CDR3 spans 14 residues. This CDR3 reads CASSVNRGTDTQYF. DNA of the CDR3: TGCGCCAGCAGCGTGAACAGGGGTACAGATACGCAGTATTTT.

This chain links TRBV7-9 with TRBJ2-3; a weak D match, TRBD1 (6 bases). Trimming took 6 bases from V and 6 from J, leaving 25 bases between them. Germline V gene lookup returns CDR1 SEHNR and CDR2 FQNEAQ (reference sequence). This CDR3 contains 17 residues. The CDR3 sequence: CASSSMQGTRQGDTQYF. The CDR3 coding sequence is TGTGCCAGCAGTTCAATGCAGGGGACAAGGCAGGGCGATACGCAGTATTTT.

In DNA form, the CDR3 reads TGTGCCAGCACCACTAGCGGGAGGGCCCGTGAGCAGTACTTC. Protein product: CASTTSGRAREQYF. V gene TRBV6-5 combines with J gene TRBJ2-5, with 13 positions matching TRBD2. Germline V gene sequence: CDR1 MNHEY, CDR2 SVGAGI. The CDR3 has 14 residues. Unmatched junction bases numbered 10, after V lost 7 bases and J lost 11 bases.